The clone carrying this T cell receptor beta chain was recorded at least ten times. The source of the sample is a study of human T cells and chemical hapten exposure. As for the study in general: Predominantly women, the patients had alopecia areata, totalis or universalis. Yields of TCR per sample differed, chiefly owing to small differences in pooled library volume.

Time point described: pre-sensitization, week 0. The sample's treatment: therapeutic diphenylcyclopropenone sensitization with weekly scalp DPC. CDR3 length equals 15 residues. V was clipped by 6 bases and J by 0 bases, with 12 bases between them. TCRdb reanalysed the RACE reads using MiXCR and keeps one entry per CDR3 protein. This sample has over 85,000 distinct CDR3 sequences, with about a tenth found just once. This receptor was taken from a woman aged 55-69 years with alopecia areata. Some clones in this sample may be carry-over from other donors' samples. The chain uses TRBV12-3 or TRBV12-4 and TRBJ1-3; D gene unclear. The sample here was whole blood, taken in connection with sensitization to the hapten diphenylcyclopropenone (DPC). This chain's CDR3 is CASRSNVGSGNTIYF. The CDR3 DNA follows: TGTGCCAGCAGATCTAACGTGGGCTCTGGAAACACCATATATTTT.